This T cell receptor (beta chain) was sequenced in a study of T cell responses to AZD1222 COVID-19 vaccine. For the study at large: Researchers grouped second doses given at about 4 or about 12 weeks into one pool.

The assay was immunoSEQ multiplex PCR, and TCRdb's table has in-frame clones only and misses some. This sample yields tens of thousands of clones, of which roughly 91% are seen a single time; approximately 21% belongs to the top ten. This CDR3 comprises 15 residues. Germline CDR1 is MDHEN and CDR2 is SYDVKM. Between the trimmed V and J ends, which lost 2 bases and 0 bases, there was a span of 11 bases. The sequences come from peripheral blood, collected on day 0 of AZD1222 vaccination. The rearrangement joins TRBV28 to TRBJ2-7; D is undetermined. This TCR derives from an adult in good health. The CDR3 reads CASSLRFTSSYEQYF. CDR3 in DNA: TGTGCCAGCAGTTTACGCTTCACGAGCTCCTACGAGCAGTACTTC.